This TCR beta chain originates from a study of blood T cell repertoires in COVID-19 (dated by TCRdb to 2018 to 2020). About the investigation overall: Samples from collaborators originated in the United States, Italy and Spain and spanned both the acute and convalescent phases of COVID-19. The prospective study material was composed of cDNA or gDNA derived from T cells, B-cell-depleted T cells, or PBMCs. Subjects who had been exposed to COVID-19, were actively infected with it, or had recovered from it provided the deeply sampled blood TCRbeta repertoires that made up the dataset. The repertoires were released in a freely available public database meant as a resource for research on the immune response to SARS-CoV-2. Samples came from the ongoing ImmuneRACE study (first 160 participants) plus 1,254 subjects from 6 global collaborators. A de-identified subject ID, COVID-19 status, age in years and sex were almost always included in the sample metadata. HLA class I and class II types, where available, came from metadata supplied by the sample provider rather than from assay-based typing.

The germline V gene encodes CDR1 MNHEY and CDR2 SVGAGI. The CDR3 goes from the cysteine to the phenylalanine over 11 residues. Only the CDR3 portion is preserved as DNA: 33 bases, with reading frame beginning at the first base. At the junction V is shortened by 7 bases and J by 4 bases, with 8 bases in between. Participants in the prospective study were enrolled through a virtual design, were aged about 18 to 100 years, and lived in roughly 24 United States geographic areas. In the prospective study, cohorts were assigned on the basis of participant-reported clinical history obtained from a screening survey and a study questionnaire. In the prospective study, whole blood, serum and a nasopharyngeal or oropharyngeal swab were collected from each participant by mobile phlebotomists. Prospective study participants could optionally give additional blood draws and questionnaires over an approximately 2-month period. Before DNA extraction, blood samples from the prospective study were shipped at room temperature or frozen.

TCRbeta CDR3 regions were amplified from genomic DNA by means of the immunoSEQ Assay, a bias-controlled multiplex PCR. In the authors' own workflow: Nucleated cell counts per sample were estimated from amplification of reference gene primers within the assay. To quantify the absolute abundance of each unique TCRbeta CDR3 rearrangement, sequence reads were collapsed and filtered. Productive Simpson clonality was computed per sample as the square root of Simpson's diversity index over productive rearrangements. The source is immuneACCESS, and TCRdb retained only in-frame sequences with V and J called. Part of the clones is not carried over; for the studies checked, unresolved V genes explain less than half of this, and the remainder is unexplained. For V, J and clone size, that table is used; D and trimming come from the DNA. The sample has approximately 250,000 clones on record, about 87% of them singletons. Jointly, the top ten make up 2% to 2.5% of the sample.

With regard to this clone: Its cognate antigen has yet to be identified. No per-base quality is available; no much larger clone lies one base away.

General study outcomes and caveats: The amount of clinical and demographic metadata varied by source and participant and was provided uncurated.

This receptor was obtained from a woman in her 40s with acute COVID-19. Sequenced material: PBMCs or T cells enriched from blood (not recorded which). Recombination linked TRBV6-5 to TRBJ2-7; no D gene is confidently identified. The nucleotide sequence is given as TGTGCCAGCACCGGGTCGTACGAGCAGTACTTC. Its translation is CASTGSYEQYF.